A single sample is the source of the 17 T cell receptor beta chains below, sequenced in a study of human T cells and chemical hapten exposure. Each CDR3 protein is one row after TCRdb ran MiXCR on the RACE reads. The table records roughly 180,000 distinct CDR3 sequences, about 22% of them present only once. Time point indicated: patch test 1, 2 weeks after DPC sensitization. Treatment reported: therapeutic diphenylcyclopropenone sensitization with weekly scalp DPC. This specimen consisted of whole blood, obtained in connection with sensitization to the hapten diphenylcyclopropenone (DPC). Receptor source: a woman aged 50 to 60 with alopecia areata. Some clones in this sample may be carry-over from other donors' samples.

The chain has TRBV6-6 and TRBJ1-1, with TRBD1 matching 9 bases. In germline, CDR1 is MNHNY, CDR2 SVGAGI (reference sequence). This CDR3 is built from 14 residues. With V trimmed by 5 bases and J by 5 bases, 6 bases remained unmatched. The chain's CDR3 is CASSPGQGSTEAFF. CDR3 bases: TGTGCCAGCAGTCCGGGACAGGGAAGTACTGAAGCTTTCTTT.

The chain combines TRBV20-1 with TRBJ1-2, with D tentatively TRBD1 (5 bases). Germline V gives CDR1 DFQATT, CDR2 SNEGSKA (reference sequence). The CDR3 length is 12 residues. Trimming removed 7 bases from V and 5 bases from J, with 14 bases in between. The CDR3 coding sequence is TGCAGTGGTTCAGGGAGGACGTATGGCTACACCTTC. Its protein product is CSGSGRTYGYTF.

This clonotype was found a few times. V is TRBV6-6 and J is TRBJ2-5; 7 positions agree with TRBD1. V shed 2 bases and J 0 bases; nucleotides not matched to a gene: 3. Germline loops: CDR1 MNHNY, CDR2 SVGAGI (reference sequence). CDR3 length: 15 amino acids. CDR3 sequence (DNA): TGTGCCAGCAGTTACCGCAGGGGGTACCAAGAGACCCAGTACTTC. Protein sequence: CASSYRRGYQETQYF.

This clonotype was counted only a few times. Here the CDR3 DNA reads TGTGCCAGCAGCCGCGGACTAGCGGGTTCCACCGGGGAGCTGTTTTTT. It specifies CASSRGLAGSTGELFF. This chain joins TRBV11-1 and TRBJ2-2, with TRBD2 matching over 11 bases. V lost 5 bases, J lost 4 bases, and 6 bases stayed unmatched. Germline V gene lookup returns CDR1 SGHAT and CDR2 FQDESV (reference sequence). The CDR3 contains 16 residues.

The rearrangement joins TRBV2 to TRBJ2-3; 10 nucleotides align to TRBD2. Unmatched junction bases numbered 19, after V lost 8 bases and J lost 5 bases. Germline assignment: CDR1 SNHLY and CDR2 FYNNEI. The CDR3 is 18 residues long. The CDR3 nucleotides read TGTGCCAGCGCACCGGACCTAAGCGGGAGGGTTCCCAAAGATACGCAGTATTTT. Encoded protein: CASAPDLSGRVPKDTQYF.

This clonotype has more than one count but fewer than ten. The rearrangement links TRBV18 to TRBJ2-3; 8 bases line up with TRBD2. V trimming: 2 bases; J trimming: 3 bases; junction bases outside the gene matches: 7. The CDR3 is made up of 16 amino acids. The V gene's germline CDR1 is KGHSH and CDR2 LQKENI. CDR3 bases: TGTGCCAGCTCACCAGTTTCTAGCGGGCTAACAGATACGCAGTATTTT. This codes for CASSPVSSGLTDTQYF.

The chain has TRBV21-1 and TRBJ1-5; the tabulated D call, TRBD1, remains unverified against the DNA. TRBV21-1 is termed a pseudogene. The CDR3 runs to 15 residues. In nucleotides, the CDR3 is TGTGCCAGCAGCAGTTATCGGGACAGCAATCAGCCCCAGCATTTT. The encoded protein is CASSSYRDSNQPQHF.

V and J are TRBV10-1 and TRBJ1-5; 8 positions agree with TRBD1. Trimming took 6 bases from V and 4 from J; bases not matched to a gene: 5. The CDR3 loop spans 14 amino acids. CDR1 is WNHNN and CDR2 is SYGVQD in the germline V gene (reference sequence). CDR3 bases: TGCGCCAGCAGCGCGACAGGGGAGAATCAGCCCCAGCATTTT. Amino acids: CASSATGENQPQHF.

This sequence joins TRBV12-3 or TRBV12-4 and TRBJ2-1; maybe TRBD2 (6 bases). The CDR3 covers 15 residues. Trimming removed 1 base at V and 0 bases at J, with 7 bases between. CDR3 sequence reads: CASSLDSGSYNEQFF. The CDR3 DNA reads as TGTGCCAGCAGTTTAGATAGCGGCTCCTACAATGAGCAGTTCTTC.

Concerning this clonotype itself: The junction does not match germline at one end; this may be a read error. The chain recombines TRBV6-1 with TRBJ2-7, with TRBD1 matching over 7 bases. Per germline, CDR1 MNHNS and CDR2 SASEGT. CDR3 length: 14 amino acids. The CDR3 nucleotides are TGTGCTAGCAGTGAACAGACAGGGAGCCACGAGCAGTACTTC. This translates into CASSEQTGSHEQYF.

This clonotype was seen a handful of times. V is TRBV20-1 and J is TRBJ1-2; D unclear. The germline V and J ends were trimmed by 6 bases and 1 base, with 21 bases remaining between them. Germline V CDR1 and CDR2: DFQATT, SNEGSKA (reference sequence). The CDR3 is made up of 16 amino acids. The CDR3 protein is CSARDEGRGGNYGYTF. CDR3 DNA sequence: TGCAGTGCGCGAGACGAGGGAAGAGGTGGTAACTATGGCTACACCTTC.

This clonotype was counted a few times. The chain carries TRBV28 and TRBJ2-3; D might be TRBD1 or TRBD2, each matching 5 bases. V was clipped by 7 bases and J by 4 bases, with 9 bases between them. This CDR3 region has 12 residues. Germline loops: CDR1 MDHEN, CDR2 SYDVKM. CDR3: CASMLGADTQYF. The CDR3 DNA reads as TGTGCCAGCATGCTGGGGGCAGATACGCAGTATTTT. The full variable domain, rest sourced from reference TRBV28 and TRBJ2-3, is DVKVTQSSRYLVKRTGEKVFLECVQDMDHENMFWYRQDPGLGLRLIYFSYDVKMKEKGDIPEGYSVSREKKERFSLILESASTNQTSMYLCASMLGADTQYFGPGTRLTVL.

This clonotype was seen a few times. The chain carries TRBV9 and TRBJ1-1; D remains unclear. Looked up from germline, CDR1 is SGDLS and CDR2 is YYNGEE. This CDR3 spans 13 amino acids. V was cut by 0 bases and J by 0 bases, with 3 bases left in between. The CDR3 spells CASSVGMNTEAFF. CDR3 nucleotides: TGTGCCAGCAGCGTAGGTATGAACACTGAAGCTTTCTTT.

Note on this clonotype: It is likely a read error, because the conserved phenylalanine at the end of the CDR3 is missing. The V gene is TRBV5-1, the J gene TRBJ2-3; TRBD2 aligns across 7 bases. This CDR3 comprises 15 residues. V lost 3 bases, J lost 2 bases, and 6 bases stayed unmatched. Germline V gives CDR1 SGHRS, CDR2 YFSETQ. CDR3 sequence: CASSSSGTLTDTQYL. The CDR3 nucleotides read TGCGCCAGCAGCTCCAGCGGGACCCTCACAGATACGCAGTATTTA.

The chain recombines TRBV6-7 with TRBJ1-1, with TRBD1 matching 7 bases. TRBV6-7 is an ORF, with its function uncertain. The CDR3 runs to 12 residues. V dropped 5 bases and J dropped 5; count of bases not matched to a gene: 2. CDR3 coding DNA: TGTGCCAGCAGTGGCAGGGGGACTGAAGCTTTCTTT. It yields the protein CASSGRGTEAFF.

The table lists this clonotype with a few counts. V is TRBV3-1 and J is TRBJ1-1; D is perhaps TRBD1 (5 bases). CDR1 LGHDT and CDR2 YNNKEL come from the germline V gene (reference sequence). CDR3 length: 14 amino acids. V was pared by 1 base and J by 7 bases, with 13 bases between. CDR3 DNA sequence: TGTGCCAGCAGCCAAGGTGGGGGGGGAGTTGAAGCTTTCTTT. As protein: CASSQGGGGVEAFF.

This clonotype was seen once. The chain employs TRBV19 and TRBJ1-5; 7 nucleotides match TRBD1. Germline CDR1 and CDR2: LNHDA and SQIVND (reference sequence). This CDR3 spans 13 amino acids. J gave up 7 bases and V 5 bases, and 5 bases lay outside the gene matches. CDR3 protein: CASSLDRSQPQHF. CDR3 bases: TGTGCCAGTAGTTTGGACAGGTCCCAGCCCCAGCATTTT.